This T cell receptor beta chain was sequenced during a study of regulatory T cells in long-lasting Graves disease. Study conclusions and caveats: Newly diagnosed Graves' patients had higher TCR diversity than persistent ones.

Investigators prepared the TCR beta libraries by applying iRepertoire HTBI primers and Arm-PCR of CDR3 regions. TCRdb re-called the multiplex PCR reads through MiXCR, storing one row per CDR3 protein. The repertoire holds 400,000 to 500,000 distinct CDR3 sequences, with under 25% as singletons. The germline V gene has CDR1 SGHAT and CDR2 FQNNGV. The CDR3 is 15 amino acids. Trimming shortened V by 5 bases and J by 2 bases, and 13 bases separated the two germline ends. As to time point: persistent/refractory GD, antithyroid drugs over 5 years with positive TRAb. Extracted PBMC RNA gave rise to the TCR library. Of note for this clonotype: What it binds is not known.

This receptor was obtained from a female donor with Graves disease. The gene calls are TRBV11-2 and TRBJ2-1; no reliable D call. The starting material was peripheral blood mononuclear cells (PBMCs), obtained when the disease was refractory, from a patient treated with antithyroid drugs. The CDR3 nucleotides are TGTGCCAGCAGCCTAGTACGGAGCGCCTACAATGAGCAGTTCTTC. Translation: CASSLVRSAYNEQFF. The whole variable domain, remainder taken from reference TRBV11-2 and TRBJ2-1, is EAGVAQSPRYKIIEKRQSVAFWCNPISGHATLYWYQQILGQGPKLLIQFQNNGVVDDSQLPKDRFSAERLKGVDSTLKIQPAKLEDSAVYLCASSLVRSAYNEQFFGPGTRLTVL.